The 17 T cell receptor beta chains listed next were all sequenced from one sample in a study of blood T cell repertoires in COVID-19. This table comes from immunoSEQ multiplex PCR, and its TCRdb copy is limited to in-frame clones, with some not included. This repertoire shows 85,000 to 90,000 clones, about 82% found once; its top ten account for around a quarter. The sample consisted of peripheral blood. These receptors came from a human donor in a cohort sampled during active COVID-19.

The chain links TRBV7-9 to TRBJ2-1; D perhaps matches TRBD2 (5 bases). Germline CDR1 reads SEHNR; CDR2 reads FQNEAQ (reference sequence). Trimming removed 5 bases from V and 10 bases from J, with 18 bases in between. The CDR3 is 14 residues long. The CDR3 nucleotides are TGTGCCAGCAGCCCCGAGGACTCGTTTGCGGAGCAGTTCTTC. As protein: CASSPEDSFAEQFF.

A single count supports this clone. This chain connects TRBV12-5 to TRBJ1-1; 8 nucleotides agree with TRBD1. The junction had 7 bases not matched to a gene; V was cut back by 1 base and J by 3 bases. In germline, CDR1 is LGHNT, CDR2 FRNRAP. The CDR3 is 16 residues long. CDR3 sequence reads: CASGLAGDRKYTEAFF. The CDR3 DNA reads as TGTGCTAGTGGTTTGGCCGGGGACAGGAAATACACTGAAGCTTTCTTT.

V is TRBV4-1 and J is TRBJ2-1, with 8 bases identical to TRBD2. The CDR3 loop spans 17 amino acids. Germline-derived CDR1 and CDR2 are MGHRA and YSYEKL. The V gene end was trimmed by 11 bases and the J gene end by 0 bases; junction bases not matched to a gene: 15. This chain's CDR3 is CARRRRERERSYNEQFF. The CDR3 nucleotides are TGCGCCCGCCGCCGACGGGAGCGGGAGCGCTCCTACAATGAGCAGTTCTTC.

The rearrangement joins TRBV6-2 or TRBV6-3 to TRBJ2-3, with 15 bases fitting TRBD2. Germline assignment: CDR1 MNHEY and CDR2 SVGEGT. The CDR3 contains 15 residues. V shed 4 bases and J 8 bases; nucleotides not matched to a gene: 4. CDR3 sequence (DNA): TGTGCCAGCAGTTTCCCGGGACTAGCGGGAGGTACGCAGTATTTT. Its protein is CASSFPGLAGGTQYF.

The chain has TRBV4-2 and TRBJ2-7; 7 bases are shared with TRBD1. V was clipped by 2 bases and J by 4 bases; unmatched bases: 11. CDR3 length: 16 residues. Germline V gene sequence: CDR1 LGHNA, CDR2 YNFKEQ. CDR3 loop: CASSQRGPPGTYEQYF. Written as DNA, the CDR3 is TGTGCCAGCAGCCAAAGGGGGCCGCCAGGAACTTACGAGCAGTACTTC.

V gene TRBV7-2 combines with J gene TRBJ2-1, with 7 bases that match TRBD2. Germline assignment: CDR1 SGHTA and CDR2 FQGNSA. This CDR3 region has 15 residues. J was trimmed by 0 bases and V by 2 bases; bases with no gene match: 1. CDR3 residues: CASSLSGNSYNEQFF. The CDR3 DNA sequence: TGTGCCAGCAGCTTAAGCGGGAACTCCTACAATGAGCAGTTCTTC.

The chain is built from TRBV27 and TRBJ2-5, with D possibly matching TRBD1 (6 bases). The germline CDR1 and CDR2 sequences are MNHEY and SMNVEV (reference sequence). The CDR3 length is 14 residues. V lost 4 bases and J lost 4, with 13 bases in between. In DNA form, the CDR3 reads TGTGCCAGCAGTTCATTACTAGGGGGAGAGACCCAGTACTTC. It codes for CASSSLLGGETQYF.

Only a few counts were recorded for this clone. This sequence joins TRBV4-2 and TRBJ2-5, with 8 bases identical to TRBD1. The V gene's germline CDR1 is LGHNA and CDR2 YNFKEQ. The CDR3 has 17 residues. V dropped 0 bases and J dropped 5; count of bases not matched to a gene: 11. The CDR3 DNA sequence: TGTGCCAGCAGCCAAGAGGTAACAGGGGGGACTGGGGAGACCCAGTACTTC. Translating gives CASSQEVTGGTGETQYF.

The chain uses TRBV7-6 and TRBJ1-1, with a tentative D call TRBD1 (5 bases). This CDR3 has 13 amino acids. The V end was cut by 6 bases, the J end by 5 bases, with 13 bases between. Germline V gives CDR1 SGHVS, CDR2 FNYEAQ. CDR3 sequence (DNA): TGTGCCAGCAGTCCGCTGACAGAGACTGAAGCTTTCTTT. Amino acid sequence: CASSPLTETEAFF.

CDR3 region: CASSKTGSSYEQYF. The CDR3 DNA follows: TGTGCCAGCAGCAAGACAGGGAGCTCCTACGAGCAGTACTTC. The rearrangement links TRBV7-3 to TRBJ2-7; TRBD1 matches at 7 bases. Per germline, CDR1 SGHTA and CDR2 FQGTGA. The V gene end was trimmed by 5 bases and the J gene end by 0 bases; junction bases not matched to a gene: 4. The CDR3 spans 14 residues.

V and J are TRBV7-6 and TRBJ2-5, with D perhaps matching TRBD1 (6 bases). V was pared by 5 bases and J by 2 bases, with 18 bases between. CDR3 length equals 16 residues. Germline V CDR1 and CDR2: SGHVS, FNYEAQ. In nucleotides, the CDR3 is TGTGCCAGCAGCGTCACAGGGAAGGCTGGACAAGAGACCCAGTACTTC. Its translation is CASSVTGKAGQETQYF.

CDR3 DNA: TGTGCCAGCAGCTTGGCCCGCTCGCCAGGGGGACAAGGCTACACCTTC. Translated: CASSLARSPGGQGYTF. The V gene is TRBV5-6, the J gene TRBJ1-2, with 7 bases aligning to TRBD1. Germline CDR1 reads SGHDT; CDR2 reads YYEEEE. The V and J ends lost 0 bases and 8 bases, in that order; junction bases with no gene match: 13. The CDR3 extends over 16 amino acids.

In its sample, this clone was seen a few times. The chain is built from TRBV5-1 and TRBJ1-5, with 8 nucleotides matching TRBD1. With V trimmed by 4 bases and J by 7 bases, 7 bases remained unmatched. CDR1 is SGHRS and CDR2 is YFSETQ in the germline V gene. The CDR3 consists of 14 residues. The CDR3 coding sequence is TGCGCCAGCAGCCTCGGACAGGGCCTCCAGCCCCAGCATTTT. Encoded protein: CASSLGQGLQPQHF.

The V and J genes are TRBV7-2 and TRBJ2-3; 10 positions match TRBD1. J lost 3 bases, V lost 5 bases, and 11 bases had no gene match. The CDR3 is made up of 17 amino acids. From germline, CDR1 is SGHTA and CDR2 FQGNSA. CDR3: CASSPVGQGSWTDTQYF. In DNA form, the CDR3 reads TGTGCCAGCAGCCCAGTGGGACAGGGGAGTTGGACAGATACGCAGTATTTT.

The CDR3 is CASSPTNGGHYEQYF. The CDR3 nucleotides are TGTGCCAGCAGCCCTACGAACGGAGGGCACTACGAGCAGTACTTC. This rearrangement joins TRBV14 to TRBJ2-7, with a weak D call TRBD2 (6 bases). The CDR3 has 15 residues. Germline loops: CDR1 SGHDN, CDR2 FVKESK. V was pared by 4 bases and J by 3 bases, with 16 bases between.

V is TRBV9 and J is TRBJ2-1; TRBD2 matches at 16 bases. The germline V gene has CDR1 SGDLS and CDR2 YYNGEE. V lost 3 bases and J lost 2; bases outside the gene matches: 2. The CDR3 runs 17 residues. The CDR3 bases are TGTGCCAGCAGCGACGGGACTAGCGGGAGGGCCTACAATGAGCAGTTCTTC. As protein: CASSDGTSGRAYNEQFF. Supplemented by reference TRBV9 and TRBJ2-1, the full variable domain reads DSGVTQTPKHLITATGQRVTLRCSPRSGDLSVYWYQQSLDQGLQFLIQYYNGEERAKGNILERFSAQQFPDLHSELNLSSLELGDSALYFCASSDGTSGRAYNEQFFGPGTRLTVL.

This chain connects TRBV18 to TRBJ2-3, with D tentatively TRBD1 (6 bases). The V gene lost 3 bases and the J gene lost 5 bases, with 12 bases spanning the gap. Germline values: CDR1 KGHSH, CDR2 LQKENI. The CDR3 length is 14 residues. The chain's CDR3 is CASSPRQGKDTQYF. As DNA, the CDR3 is TGTGCCAGCTCACCGCGGCAGGGGAAAGATACGCAGTATTTT.